The 29 T cell receptor beta chains reported below all come from one sample, sequenced in a study of T cell responses to AZD1222 COVID-19 vaccine. The protocol was immunoSEQ multiplex PCR, while the TCRdb copy is restricted to in-frame clones and leaves out a portion. In the table there are roughly 100,000 clones, almost 90% of which are singletons. Material: peripheral blood, obtained on day 0 of AZD1222 vaccination. The origin of the receptors is an adult in good health.

The V and J genes are TRBV4-3 and TRBJ2-4; 8 nucleotides match TRBD2. The V segment lost 3 bases and the J segment 0 bases; nucleotides outside the gene matches: 7. The germline gives CDR1 LGHNA, CDR2 YSLEER. The CDR3 is 17 amino acids. The CDR3 nucleotides are TGCGCCAGCAGCCAGAACCGGGGGGGACTAGCCAAAAACATTCAGTACTTC. Amino acid sequence: CASSQNRGGLAKNIQYF.

The rearrangement joins TRBV5-4 to TRBJ2-7; the D gene is possibly TRBD1 (5 bases). Germline CDR1 is SGHNT and CDR2 is YYREEE (reference sequence). The V end lost 3 bases, the J end lost 1 base, and 14 bases lay between the germline ends. The CDR3 is 15 amino acids. CDR3 nucleotides: TGTGCCAGCAGCTCTGGCCCGGACAAATCCTACGAGCAGTACTTC. Protein: CASSSGPDKSYEQYF.

The rearrangement links TRBV11-2 to TRBJ2-7; D not certain. Trimming pared 3 bases from V and 7 bases from J, leaving 10 bases between. From germline, CDR1 is SGHAT and CDR2 FQNNGV. This CDR3 has 12 residues. CDR3 nucleotides: TGTGCCAGCAGCTTCCCACCGAGGGAGCAGTACTTC. Translation gives CASSFPPREQYF.

The rearrangement uses TRBV6-5 and TRBJ2-7, with TRBD2 matching over 7 bases. Germline trimming cut 0 bases from V and 2 bases from J; bases unmatched to any gene: 4. Germline CDR1 MNHEY, CDR2 SVGAGI. This CDR3 region has 15 residues. Here the CDR3 DNA reads TGTGCCAGCAGTTACTCATGGGGGGGGGCCTACGAGCAGTACTTC. Translation: CASSYSWGGAYEQYF.

The rearrangement joins TRBV5-6 to TRBJ2-7; 8 bases are a match to TRBD1. Per the germline V gene, CDR1 is SGHDT and CDR2 is YYEEEE. With 4 bases clipped from V and 3 bases from J, the junction kept 3 bases outside the gene matches. The CDR3 is made up of 13 amino acids. The CDR3: CASSGQGLYEQYF. DNA of the CDR3: TGTGCCAGCAGCGGACAGGGCCTCTACGAGCAGTACTTC.

This chain links TRBV11-2 with TRBJ2-7, with TRBD1 matching 10 bases. The CDR3 has 13 residues. Per germline, CDR1 SGHAT and CDR2 FQNNGV. Unmatched junction bases numbered 5, after V lost 5 bases and J lost 7 bases. This chain's CDR3 is CASSMGQGREQYF. The CDR3, as DNA: TGTGCCAGCAGCATGGGACAGGGGCGGGAGCAGTACTTC.

J is TRBJ2-3 and V is TRBV9; D ambiguous. Germline V gives CDR1 SGDLS, CDR2 YYNGEE. Deletions cut 3 bases from V and 2 bases from J, with 16 bases between. This CDR3 spans 16 amino acids. The CDR3 sequence: CASSAHIGSFTDTQYF. CDR3 sequence (DNA): TGTGCCAGCAGCGCTCACATCGGGTCTTTCACAGATACGCAGTATTTT.

The rearrangement links TRBV12-5 to TRBJ1-1; no firm D call. Germline V gene lookup returns CDR1 LGHNT and CDR2 FRNRAP. The germline V and J ends were trimmed by 10 bases and 1 base, with 13 bases remaining between them. This CDR3 comprises 13 residues. Written as DNA, the CDR3 is TGTGCTAAAGGTTTCCCTAGGAACACTGAAGCTTTCTTT. This encodes CAKGFPRNTEAFF.

This chain connects TRBV5-4 to TRBJ2-7; TRBD1 matches at 10 bases. The CDR3 totals 15 residues. Germline CDR1 SGHNT, CDR2 YYREEE (reference sequence). Losses at the gene ends were 4 bases for V and 5 bases for J; bases not matched to a gene: 9. For the CDR3, the DNA is TGTGCCAGCAGCCCCCGACAGGGGGCAGGGAACGAGCAGTACTTC. Protein: CASSPRQGAGNEQYF.

The rearrangement uses TRBV19 and TRBJ1-4; weak D call: TRBD1 (5 bases). The CDR3 length is 14 residues. The germline CDR1 and CDR2 sequences are LNHDA and SQIVND (reference sequence). The V gene lost 5 bases and the J gene lost 0 bases, with 7 bases spanning the gap. The CDR3 region is CASSPGATNEKLFF. The CDR3 nucleotides read TGTGCCAGTAGTCCGGGGGCAACTAATGAAAAACTGTTTTTT.

This rearrangement joins TRBV27 to TRBJ2-5; D may be TRBD1 or TRBD2 (5 bases each). The CDR3 extends over 13 amino acids. Trimming cost V 6 bases and J 5 bases, with 13 bases left between them. Germline values: CDR1 MNHEY, CDR2 SMNVEV (reference sequence). CDR3 nucleotide sequence: TGTGCCAGCAGAGGGGCAGGGACGGAGACCCAGTACTTC. Translating it yields CASRGAGTETQYF.

This chain joins TRBV5-1 and TRBJ1-1, with D tentatively TRBD1 (6 bases). Germline V gene data show CDR1 as SGHRS and CDR2 as YFSETQ. This CDR3 contains 15 residues. Trimming removed 2 bases from V and 5 bases from J, with 16 bases in between. The CDR3 is CASSLQGIGPTEAFF. CDR3 bases: TGCGCCAGCAGCTTACAGGGCATTGGGCCTACTGAAGCTTTCTTT.

The chain employs TRBV6-5 and TRBJ1-1; the match to TRBD1 covers 9 bases. Germline trimming cut 2 bases from V and 6 bases from J; bases unmatched to any gene: 10. Germline values: CDR1 MNHEY, CDR2 SVGAGI. The CDR3 loop spans 16 amino acids. The CDR3 nucleotides are TGTGCCAGCAGTTACACGTCCACAGGGGGCAGGGCTGAAGCTTTCTTT. It encodes CASSYTSTGGRAEAFF.

This sequence joins TRBV6-5 and TRBJ2-3; the D gene is possibly TRBD2 (6 bases). V was cut by 7 bases and J by 5 bases, with 13 bases left in between. The CDR3 is 13 residues long. The germline gives CDR1 MNHEY, CDR2 SVGAGI. Here the CDR3 reads CASMLRRGDTQYF. For the CDR3, the DNA is TGTGCCAGCATGTTGCGGAGGGGAGATACGCAGTATTTT.

This clone was picked up a small number of times. The chain is built from TRBV15 and TRBJ2-7; D perhaps matches TRBD1 (5 bases). CDR1 and CDR2 (germline): LNHNV, YYDKDF (reference sequence). The CDR3 is 14 amino acids. V was trimmed by 1 base and J by 5 bases, leaving 12 bases between them. CDR3 DNA: TGTGCCACCAGCAGAGGTCAAACCAGGGACGAGCAGTACTTC. It specifies CATSRGQTRDEQYF.

The J gene is TRBJ2-3, the V gene TRBV24-1, with 7 bases matching TRBD2. CDR1 and CDR2 from the germline V gene are KGHDR and SFDVKD. V was pared by 4 bases and J by 1 base, with 1 base of the junction left unmatched. CDR3 size: 14 residues. In DNA, the CDR3 is TGTGCCACCAGTGAGGCGGGAGGCACAGATACGCAGTATTTT. It translates to CATSEAGGTDTQYF.

This chain links TRBV6-2 or TRBV6-3 with TRBJ1-2; D gene unclear. V was trimmed by 5 bases and J by 2 bases, leaving 6 bases between them. This CDR3 contains 12 residues. CDR1 and CDR2 (germline): MNHEY, SVGEGT. CDR3 protein: CASSDLNYGYTF. The CDR3 bases are TGTGCCAGCAGTGACTTGAACTATGGCTACACCTTC.

V usage is TRBV12-3 or TRBV12-4 and J usage is TRBJ1-2, with no clear D. V lost 0 bases, J lost 4 bases, and 3 bases lay in between. The CDR3 is made up of 12 amino acids. The CDR3 DNA sequence: TGTGCCAGCAGTTTAGCTTCCTATGGCTACACCTTC. Translation: CASSLASYGYTF.

This rearrangement joins TRBV28 to TRBJ2-7; D remains unclear. The V end was cut by 7 bases, the J end by 3 bases, with 22 bases between. The germline gives CDR1 MDHEN, CDR2 SYDVKM. This CDR3 comprises 16 residues. CDR3 amino acids: CASNSPWSGEVYEQYF. The CDR3 DNA sequence: TGTGCCAGCAACTCACCCTGGTCGGGTGAAGTCTACGAGCAGTACTTC.

V is TRBV27 and J is TRBJ2-7; 14 nucleotides line up with TRBD2. CDR3 length: 15 amino acids. Germline CDR1 reads MNHEY; CDR2 reads SMNVEV (reference sequence). V lost 4 bases to trimming and J lost 4 bases; unmatched junction nucleotides: 3. DNA for the CDR3: TGTGCCAGCAGTTCCCGACTAGCGGGAGGGTACGAGCAGTACTTC. As protein: CASSSRLAGGYEQYF.

The CDR3 loop reads CASYGNTIYF. The CDR3 nucleotides read TGTGCCAGCTACGGAAACACCATATATTTT. The gene calls are TRBV19 and TRBJ1-3; no firm D call. The CDR3 runs to 10 residues. Germline CDR1 reads LNHDA; CDR2 reads SQIVND (reference sequence). The V gene lost 9 bases and the J gene lost 4 bases, with 4 bases spanning the gap. The variable domain in full, with the rest retrieved from reference TRBV19 and TRBJ1-3, is DGGITQSPKYLFRKEGQNVTLSCEQNLNHDAMYWYRQDPGQGLRLIYYSQIVNDFQKGDIAEGYSVSREKKESFPLTVTSAQKNPTAFYLCASYGNTIYFGEGSWLTVV.

The rearrangement joins TRBV9 to TRBJ1-1; a weak D match, TRBD1 (5 bases). The CDR3 has 16 amino acids. V lost 0 bases and J 0 bases, leaving 12 bases between the germline ends. CDR1 is SGDLS and CDR2 is YYNGEE in the germline V gene. CDR3 in amino acids: CASSVGFGAVNTEAFF. As DNA, the CDR3 is TGTGCCAGCAGCGTAGGGTTCGGGGCAGTGAACACTGAAGCTTTCTTT.

This chain joins TRBV12-3 or TRBV12-4 and TRBJ1-2, with D unresolved. The CDR3 is 13 amino acids. V lost 5 bases and J 8 bases, leaving 15 bases between the germline ends. The CDR3 here is CASSLLRSGGYTF. The CDR3 DNA reads as TGTGCCAGCAGTCTTCTCCGATCGGGGGGCTACACCTTC.

This sequence joins TRBV7-9 and TRBJ1-1; maybe TRBD1 (6 bases). The CDR3 has 15 residues. Germline V gives CDR1 SEHNR, CDR2 FQNEAQ (reference sequence). With 7 bases removed from V and 6 bases from J, the gap between germline ends came to 21 bases. The CDR3 DNA sequence: TGTGCCAGCACCCTACGGGGGGCCAGCCATTCTGAAGCTTTCTTT. Translated: CASTLRGASHSEAFF.

The count of this clone is one. This chain joins TRBV30 and TRBJ1-3, with D maybe TRBD1 (6 bases). The germline V gene encodes CDR1 GTSNPN and CDR2 SVGIG (reference sequence). The CDR3 has 17 amino acids. Trimming pared 2 bases from V and 2 bases from J, leaving 19 bases between. The CDR3 bases are TGTGCCTGGAGTCCGTGGGGGGGCGTTAAAACTGGAAACACCATATATTTT. It yields the protein CAWSPWGGVKTGNTIYF. The complete variable domain, with remaining parts taken from reference TRBV30 and TRBJ1-3, reads SQTIHQWPATLVQPVGSPLSLECTVEGTSNPNLYWYRQAAGRGLQLLFYSVGIGQISSEVPQNLSASRPQDRQFILSSKKLLLSDSGFYLCAWSPWGGVKTGNTIYFGEGSWLTVV.

In its sample, this clone was seen a few times. The V and J genes are TRBV5-4 and TRBJ2-7; TRBD1 aligns across 9 bases. V gave up 0 bases and J gave up 2 bases; unmatched junction bases: 3. The CDR3 consists of 15 residues. Germline assignment: CDR1 SGHNT and CDR2 YYREEE (reference sequence). The CDR3 is CASSLGGTGPYEQYF. CDR3 bases: TGTGCCAGCAGCTTGGGAGGGACAGGGCCCTACGAGCAGTACTTC.

The chain recombines TRBV7-9 with TRBJ1-5; a weak D match, TRBD1 (5 bases). The germline V and J ends were trimmed by 4 bases and 3 bases, with 10 bases remaining between them. Germline CDR1 and CDR2: SEHNR and FQNEAQ (reference sequence). CDR3 size: 14 residues. Here the CDR3 reads CASSSDRNNQPQHF. Here the CDR3 DNA reads TGTGCCAGCAGCTCCGACAGAAACAATCAGCCCCAGCATTTT. Based on the CDR3 plus reference TRBV7-9 and TRBJ1-5, the full variable domain is DTGVSQNPRHKITKRGQNVTFRCDPISEHNRLYWYRQTLGQGPEFLTYFQNEAQLEKSRLLSDRFSAERPKGSFSTLEIQRTEQGDSAMYLCASSSDRNNQPQHFGDGTRLSIL.

The gene calls are TRBV4-1 and TRBJ2-7, with 9 bases aligning to TRBD1. This CDR3 is 14 amino acids long. The V gene end was trimmed by 7 bases and the J gene end by 4 bases; junction bases not matched to a gene: 8. Per germline, CDR1 MGHRA and CDR2 YSYEKL. The CDR3 protein is CASTPRGQGYEQYF. The CDR3 DNA sequence: TGCGCCAGCACTCCACGGGGACAGGGATACGAGCAGTACTTC.

The CDR3 nucleotides read TGTGCCACCAGTGATTTGCCCACGGGACTAGGGTACAATGAGCAGTTCTTC. The encoded protein is CATSDLPTGLGYNEQFF. The rearrangement uses TRBV24-1 and TRBJ2-1, with 8 bases lining up with TRBD2. CDR3 size: 17 residues. CDR1 and CDR2 from the germline V gene are KGHDR and SFDVKD. Trimming cost V 0 bases and J 4 bases; bases outside gene matches: 7.